Listed below are T cell receptor beta chains from one sample, sequenced in a study of early T cells in non-severe SARS-CoV-2 infection. MiXCR was run by TCRdb on the 5' RACE reads, yielding one entry per CDR3 protein. The sample contains about 80,000 distinct CDR3 sequences, more than 9% of which appear only once. Sequencing was done on a sample of whole blood. These receptors were collected from an adult who was a healthcare worker with PCR-confirmed SARS-CoV-2 infection or an uninfected control (not recorded which). CDR3s include the opening cysteine and the closing phenylalanine or tryptophan. A D gene is named only where the DNA matches it firmly. For some rows the clone size is stated as once, few or many, or as a class when expanded; others skip it.

d_gene | j_gene | abundance | v_gene | CDR3nt | CDR3aa
. | TRBJ2-1 | many | TRBV11-2 | TGTGCCAGCAGCTTAGAGGCTAGCTCCTACAATGAGCAGTTCTTC | CASSLEASSYNEQFF
. | TRBJ2-1 | many | TRBV7-2 | TGTGCCAGCAGCTTAACCCGTAGATCGACCAATGAGCAGTTCTTC | CASSLTRRSTNEQFF
. | TRBJ2-3 | many | TRBV6-6 | TGTGCCAGCAGATGGACAACTAGCACAGATACGCAGTATTTT | CASRWTTSTDTQYF
. | TRBJ2-7 | few | TRBV5-4 | TGTGCCAGCAGCTTCGCAGGGTTTAGGAACGAGCAGTACTTC | CASSFAGFRNEQYF
. | TRBJ2-1 | few | TRBV11-2 | TGTGCCAGCAGCTTAGGATCGAGTCGCGTGGCCTCCTACAATGAGCAGTTCTTC | CASSLGSSRVASYNEQFF
. | TRBJ2-7 | few | TRBV7-2 | TGTGCCAGCAGCCCGGGACTGTCGGTGGGTAAGCAGTACTTC | CASSPGLSVGKQYF
. | TRBJ2-5 | few | TRBV5-1 | TGCGCCAGCAGCCGTGACATATTCCAAGAGACCCAGTACTTC | CASSRDIFQETQYF
TRBD2 | TRBJ2-4 | . | TRBV5-1 | TGCGCCAGCAGCAGACTAGCGGGATCTGGAAACATTCAGTACTTC | CASSRLAGSGNIQYF
TRBD1 | TRBJ1-3 | many | TRBV9 | TGTGCCAGCAGCCTGGGGACAGTCTCTGGAAACACCATATATTTT | CASSLGTVSGNTIYF
. | TRBJ1-1 | . | TRBV18 | TGTGCCAGCTCACCACCCGGGACACCTAGAAACACTGAAGCTTTCTTT | CASSPPGTPRNTEAFF
TRBD2 | TRBJ2-7 | few | TRBV28 | TGTGCCAGCAGCTATATAGCGGGAGGCTACGAGCAGTACTTC | CASSYIAGGYEQYF
TRBD1 | TRBJ2-5 | few | TRBV6-2/TRBV6-3 | TGTGCCAGCAGGTCCGGGACAGCAGTTAAGACCCAGTACTTC | CASRSGTAVKTQYF
TRBD1 | TRBJ1-1 | many | TRBV7-2 | TGTGCCAGCAGCGCCCTAGGGGGGGCAGGGGGCCCGAGGGAAGCTTTCTTT | CASSALGGAGGPREAFF
. | TRBJ2-7 | few | TRBV10-3 | TGTGCCATCACCCCGGACGGATCCTACGAGCAGTACTTC | CAITPDGSYEQYF
TRBD2 | TRBJ2-1 | many | TRBV6-2/TRBV6-3 | TGTGCCAGCACCCAACTGCTGGGCGACCTGCGGGGGGGCCACTACAATGAGCAGTTCTTC | CASTQLLGDLRGGHYNEQFF
. | TRBJ2-2 | . | TRBV5-1 | TGCGCCAGCAGGGACACGGACACCGGGGAGCTGTTTTTT | CASRDTDTGELFF
TRBD2 | TRBJ2-3 | many | TRBV20-1 | TGCAGTGCTAGAGATCTAGCGGGAGGCGGCACAGATACGCAGTATTTT | CSARDLAGGGTDTQYF
. | TRBJ2-5 | . | TRBV27 | TGTGCCAGCAGTCCTCTCCTCGGGACCTCCCTTCAAGAGACCCAGTACTTC | CASSPLLGTSLQETQYF
TRBD2 | TRBJ2-7 | few | TRBV20-1 | TGCAGTGCTAGGCTTAGCGGGGAGGCCTACGAGCAGTACTTC | CSARLSGEAYEQYF
. | TRBJ2-3 | many | TRBV14 | TGTGCCAGCAGCCGAACCGGCCCCGTTAGCACAGATACGCAGTATTTT | CASSRTGPVSTDTQYF
TRBD2 | TRBJ2-1 | few | TRBV20-1 | TGCAGTGCTAGAGGGGGACTAGCGGGAGCTAAGTCCTACAATGAGCAGTTCTTC | CSARGGLAGAKSYNEQFF
. | TRBJ2-1 | few | TRBV27 | TGTGCCAGCAGCGTCCGGCCTGCGGGACTCGGGGCCAATGAGCAGTTCTTC | CASSVRPAGLGANEQFF
. | TRBJ2-5 | many | TRBV20-1 | TGCAGTGCTAGACAAGAGACCCAGTACTTC | CSARQETQYF
TRBD2 | TRBJ2-1 | many | TRBV20-1 | TGCAGTGCTACTTCTGGGGGGGACAATGAGCAGTTCTTC | CSATSGGDNEQFF
. | TRBJ2-3 | many | TRBV14 | TGTGCCAGCAGCCAAGGTCTAGGGTCCGCTGGGACGCAGTATTTT | CASSQGLGSAGTQYF
. | TRBJ1-2 | many | TRBV3-1 | TGTGCCAGCAGCCAAGATTGGTCAGCAAAGGGTGGCTACACCTTC | CASSQDWSAKGGYTF
. | TRBJ1-1 | many | TRBV12-3/TRBV12-4 | TGTGCCAGCAGTTTAGGACGTTCGAACACTGAAGCTTTCTTT | CASSLGRSNTEAFF
. | TRBJ2-1 | many | TRBV20-1 | TGCAGTGCTAGAGTTGACGGGAGCGGACGCAATGAGCAGTTCTTC | CSARVDGSGRNEQFF
. | TRBJ2-1 | few | TRBV7-9 | TGTGCCAGCAGCTTACTTCTTGAGCAGTTCTTC | CASSLLLEQFF
TRBD1 | TRBJ2-7 | . | TRBV28 | TGTGCCAGCAGTTTCCCCGTTGTAGGGGGCCACGAGCAGTACTTC | CASSFPVVGGHEQYF
TRBD2 | TRBJ2-3 | few | TRBV9 | TGTGCCAGCAGCCCCGGGACTAGCGGGAGGGCCGCAGATACGCAGTATTTT | CASSPGTSGRAADTQYF
. | TRBJ2-1 | many | TRBV7-9 | TGTGCCAGCAGCTCCTTGACTGGGGATGAGCAGTTCTTC | CASSSLTGDEQFF
. | TRBJ2-4 | many | TRBV20-1 | TGCAGTGCTTCCGGGACATCAGGAGACATTCAGTACTTC | CSASGTSGDIQYF
. | TRBJ1-5 | many | TRBV2 | TGTGCCAGCAGTCTGGGGATTGAGCCCCAGCATTTT | CASSLGIEPQHF
TRBD1 | TRBJ1-1 | many | TRBV6-6 | TGTGCCAGCAGGGGCCGGACAGGGGAGAACACTGAAGCTTTCTTT | CASRGRTGENTEAFF
TRBD1 | TRBJ2-1 | . | TRBV14 | TGTGCCAGCAGCCCCCGGACAGGGACTTCCTACAATGAGCAGTTCTTC | CASSPRTGTSYNEQFF
TRBD2 | TRBJ2-7 | many | TRBV7-2 | TGTGCCAGCAGCTTAGTGCTAGCGGGAGTGGGGGAGCAGTACTTC | CASSLVLAGVGEQYF
. | TRBJ2-1 | many | TRBV7-9 | TGTGCCAGCAGCCTCTCGCACAGTCCTACAAATGAGCAGTTCTTC | CASSLSHSPTNEQFF
. | TRBJ1-4 | . | TRBV27 | TGTGCCAGCAGTTTATTGGGTGCCGCAACTAATGAAAAACTGTTTTTT | CASSLLGAATNEKLFF
TRBD2 | TRBJ2-3 | many | TRBV27 | TGTGCCAGCAGGATCTTAGCGGGAGTGAACTCAGATACGCAGTATTTT | CASRILAGVNSDTQYF
TRBD2 | TRBJ2-2 | many | TRBV7-9 | TGTGCCAGCAGCATCGGGGGACTAGCAGTGAACACCGGGGAGCTGTTTTTT | CASSIGGLAVNTGELFF
. | TRBJ2-7 | many | TRBV10-3 | TGTGCCATCGGTAGCGAGACATACGAGCAGTACTTC | CAIGSETYEQYF
TRBD1 | TRBJ2-7 | few | TRBV20-1 | TGCAGTGCTAGGGGACAGACCGGGACAGGGAGCTACGAGCAGTACTTC | CSARGQTGTGSYEQYF
. | TRBJ1-1 | many | TRBV28 | TGTGCCAGCAGTTTACAGTACACTGAAGCTTTCTTT | CASSLQYTEAFF
. | TRBJ1-5 | few | TRBV27 | TGTGCCAGCAGTTTTCCCAGGCAGCCCCAGCATTTT | CASSFPRQPQHF
. | TRBJ1-1 | many | TRBV20-1 | TGCAGTGCTAGTGGCGGGAACACTGAAGCTTTCTTT | CSASGGNTEAFF
TRBD1 | TRBJ1-2 | many | TRBV5-1 | TGCGCCAGCAGCCGGGACAGTGGATCCTATGGCTACACCTTC | CASSRDSGSYGYTF
. | TRBJ2-1 | few | TRBV6-5 | TGTGCCAGCAGTCGCGCTCAAAGATCCCACAATGAGCAGTTCTTC | CASSRAQRSHNEQFF
TRBD2 | TRBJ2-1 | . | TRBV27 | TGTGCCAGCAGTTTACTAGCGGGAGCGAGTCGGAATGAGCAGTTCTTC | CASSLLAGASRNEQFF
TRBD1 | TRBJ2-6 | . | TRBV2 | TGTGCCAGCAGGCCCGGACAGGCTGGGGCCAACGTCCTGACTTTC | CASRPGQAGANVLTF
TRBD2 | TRBJ2-7 | . | TRBV4-1 | TGCGCCAGCAGCCAAGGGGTAGCGGGAGGGCTAGCCGAGCAGTACTTC | CASSQGVAGGLAEQYF
. | TRBJ2-2 | many | TRBV11-2 | TGTGCCAGCAGCTCGGACACCGGGGAGCTGTTTTTT | CASSSDTGELFF
. | TRBJ1-2 | many | TRBV7-9 | TGTGCCAGCGGCCGGACCAACTATGGCTACACCTTC | CASGRTNYGYTF
. | TRBJ2-7 | many | TRBV4-2 | TGTGCCAGCAGCCAAGATGCCGTACAGACGAGCTACGAGCAGTACTTC | CASSQDAVQTSYEQYF
TRBD1 | TRBJ2-3 | many | TRBV5-1 | TGCGCCAGCAGCTTGCGGACAGGGCATACGCAGTATTTT | CASSLRTGHTQYF
. | TRBJ2-2 | few | TRBV20-1 | TGCAGTGCTAGAGATCAGGAGGATCCAGCCGGGGAGCTGTTTTTT | CSARDQEDPAGELFF
. | TRBJ2-1 | many | TRBV20-1 | TGCAGTGCTAGGGCTGGGACCGTAAGAACTCCCAATGAGCAGTTCTTC | CSARAGTVRTPNEQFF
. | TRBJ2-1 | many | TRBV7-2 | TGTGCCAGCAGCTTAGTAGTGGGCAGCTACAATGAGCAGTTCTTC | CASSLVVGSYNEQFF